The T cell receptor (beta chain) under discussion was sequenced for a study of blood T cell repertoires in COVID-19. Study details: The analysed material was cDNA or gDNA that came from T cells, B-cell-depleted T cells, or PBMCs.

As processed by the authors: From reference gene primer amplification, estimates of nucleated cell counts were derived. The repertoire was sequenced with immunoSEQ multiplex PCR; TCRdb's copy has only in-frame clones and lacks some. Clonal size and the V and J genes are those of that table, whereas D and trimming came from the DNA. Among hundreds of thousands of clones listed, approximately 81% were seen once. Germline V gene lookup returns CDR1 MGHDK and CDR2 SYGVNS. The CDR3 length is 15 residues. Trimming left V 2 bases short and J 3 bases short, with 13 bases between. The chain links TRBV25-1 to TRBJ1-1; D ambiguous. The sequence derives from a woman of 80 years or more with acute or convalescent COVID-19. Sequencing used peripheral blood. The CDR3 sequence: CASSEGQMGYTEAFF. CDR3 in DNA: TGTGCCAGCAGTGAAGGCCAAATGGGCTACACTGAAGCTTTCTTT.